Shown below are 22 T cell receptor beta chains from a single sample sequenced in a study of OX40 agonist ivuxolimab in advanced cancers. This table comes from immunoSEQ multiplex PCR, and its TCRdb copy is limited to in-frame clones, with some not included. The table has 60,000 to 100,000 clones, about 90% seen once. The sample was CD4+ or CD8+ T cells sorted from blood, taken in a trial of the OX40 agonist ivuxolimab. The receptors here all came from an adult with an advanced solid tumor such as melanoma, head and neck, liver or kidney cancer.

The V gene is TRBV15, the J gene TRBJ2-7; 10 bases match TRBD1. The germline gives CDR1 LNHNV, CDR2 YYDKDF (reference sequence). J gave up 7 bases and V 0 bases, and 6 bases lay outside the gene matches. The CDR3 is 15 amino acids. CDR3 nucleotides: TGTGCCACCAGCAGAGATTCGGGACAGGGGTGGGAGCAGTACTTC. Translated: CATSRDSGQGWEQYF.

In DNA, the CDR3 is TGTGCCAGCAGCTTGGGCAGCTCCTACGAGCAGTACTTC. Translated, it gives CASSLGSSYEQYF. This rearrangement joins TRBV5-4 to TRBJ2-7, with D unresolved. The germline gives CDR1 SGHNT, CDR2 YYREEE (reference sequence). Trimming cost V 0 bases and J 0 bases, with 4 bases left between them. This CDR3 is built from 13 residues.

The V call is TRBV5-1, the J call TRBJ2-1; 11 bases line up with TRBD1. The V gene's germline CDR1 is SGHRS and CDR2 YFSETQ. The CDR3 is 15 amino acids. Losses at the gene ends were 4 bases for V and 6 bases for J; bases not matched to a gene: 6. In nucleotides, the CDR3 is TGCGCCAGCAGCCAAGCCGGGACAGGGGGCAATGAGCAGTTCTTC. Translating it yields CASSQAGTGGNEQFF.

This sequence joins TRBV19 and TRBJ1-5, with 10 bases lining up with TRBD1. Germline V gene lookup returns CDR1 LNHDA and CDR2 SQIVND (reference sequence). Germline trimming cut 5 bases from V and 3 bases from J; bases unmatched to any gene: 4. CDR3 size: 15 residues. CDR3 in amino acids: CASSPGQGFNQPQHF. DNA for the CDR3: TGTGCCAGTAGTCCGGGACAGGGGTTCAATCAGCCCCAGCATTTT. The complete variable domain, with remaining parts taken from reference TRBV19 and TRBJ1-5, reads DGGITQSPKYLFRKEGQNVTLSCEQNLNHDAMYWYRQDPGQGLRLIYYSQIVNDFQKGDIAEGYSVSREKKESFPLTVTSAQKNPTAFYLCASSPGQGFNQPQHFGDGTRLSIL.

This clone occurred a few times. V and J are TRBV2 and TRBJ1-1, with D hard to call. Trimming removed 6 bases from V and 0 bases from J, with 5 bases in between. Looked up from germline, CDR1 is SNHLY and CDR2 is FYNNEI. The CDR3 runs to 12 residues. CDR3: CASRVMNTEAFF. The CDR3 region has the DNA TGTGCCAGCAGAGTGATGAACACTGAAGCTTTCTTT.

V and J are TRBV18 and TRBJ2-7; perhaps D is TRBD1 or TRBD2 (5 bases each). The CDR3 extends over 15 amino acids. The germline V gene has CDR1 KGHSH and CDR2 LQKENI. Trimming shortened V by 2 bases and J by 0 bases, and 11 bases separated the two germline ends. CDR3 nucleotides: TGTGCCAGCTCACCAACGGGGCAGAGCTCCTACGAGCAGTACTTC. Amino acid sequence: CASSPTGQSSYEQYF.

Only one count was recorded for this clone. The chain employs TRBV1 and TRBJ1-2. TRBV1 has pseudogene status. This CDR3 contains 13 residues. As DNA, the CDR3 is TGCACCAGCAGCCAACTATACCATTATGGCTACACCTTC. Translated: CTSSQLYHYGYTF.

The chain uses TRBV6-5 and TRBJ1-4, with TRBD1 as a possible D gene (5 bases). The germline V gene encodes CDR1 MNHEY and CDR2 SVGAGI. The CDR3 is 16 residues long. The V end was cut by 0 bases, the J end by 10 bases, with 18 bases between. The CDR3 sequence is CASSYSGGNEGGKLFF. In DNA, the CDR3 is TGTGCCAGCAGTTACTCGGGGGGGAATGAAGGTGGAAAACTGTTTTTT.

The CDR3 bases are TGTGCCAGCAGCCCCCGTTCGACCGAGACCCAGTACTTC. Translated, it gives CASSPRSTETQYF. The chain has TRBV7-6 and TRBJ2-5; D remains unclear. The length of the CDR3 is 13 residues. Trimming took off 5 bases at V and 5 bases at J, with 12 bases between the two ends. The germline V gene has CDR1 SGHVS and CDR2 FNYEAQ.

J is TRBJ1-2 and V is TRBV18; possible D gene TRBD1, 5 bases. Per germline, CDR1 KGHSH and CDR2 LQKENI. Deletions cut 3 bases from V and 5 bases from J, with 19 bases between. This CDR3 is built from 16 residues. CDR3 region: CASSPVRDHIRYGYTF. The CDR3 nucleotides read TGTGCCAGCTCACCGGTCCGGGACCACATTCGTTATGGCTACACCTTC.

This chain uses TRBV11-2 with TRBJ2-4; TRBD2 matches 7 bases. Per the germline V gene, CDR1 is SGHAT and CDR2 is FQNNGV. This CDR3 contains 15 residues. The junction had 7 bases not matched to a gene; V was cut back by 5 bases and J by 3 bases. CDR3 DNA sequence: TGTGCCAGCAGCCGGACTAGAACGGGCAAAAACATTCAGTACTTC. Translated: CASSRTRTGKNIQYF.

CDR3 in amino acids: CASSPRLAGEWGNEQFF. CDR3 sequence (DNA): TGTGCCAGCAGCCCCCGGCTAGCGGGAGAGTGGGGCAATGAGCAGTTCTTC. The chain is built from TRBV9 and TRBJ2-1, with TRBD2 identical over 10 bases. Germline CDR1 is SGDLS and CDR2 is YYNGEE. The CDR3 is made up of 17 amino acids. J lost 6 bases, V lost 4 bases, and 13 bases had no gene match.

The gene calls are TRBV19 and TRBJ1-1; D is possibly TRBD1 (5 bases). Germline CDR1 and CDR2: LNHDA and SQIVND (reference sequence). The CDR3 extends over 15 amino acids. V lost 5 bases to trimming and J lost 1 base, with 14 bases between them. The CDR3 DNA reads TGTGCCAGTAGTGCGTACAGGTCCTCGAACACTGAAGCTTTCTTT. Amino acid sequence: CASSAYRSSNTEAFF.

The CDR3 DNA reads as TGTGCCAGCTCACTCTCGGCAGGGTTCATTTCACCCCTCCACTTT. Protein product: CASSLSAGFISPLHF. This rearrangement joins TRBV18 to TRBJ1-6; possibly TRBD1 for D (5 bases). Germline-derived CDR1 and CDR2 are KGHSH and LQKENI. Between the trimmed V and J ends, which lost 4 bases and 9 bases, there was a span of 16 bases. The CDR3 consists of 15 residues.

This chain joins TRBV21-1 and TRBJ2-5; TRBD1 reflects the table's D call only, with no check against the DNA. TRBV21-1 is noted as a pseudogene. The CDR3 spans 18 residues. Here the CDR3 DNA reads TGTGCCAGCAGCAAAAACACCCCGGGACAGGCCAACCAAGAGACCCAGTACTTC. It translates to CASSKNTPGQANQETQYF.

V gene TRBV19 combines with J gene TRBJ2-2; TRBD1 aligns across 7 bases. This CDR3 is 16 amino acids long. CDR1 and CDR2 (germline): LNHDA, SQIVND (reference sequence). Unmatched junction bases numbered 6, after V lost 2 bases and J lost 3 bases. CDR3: CASSISRGYDTGELFF. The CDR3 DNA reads TGTGCCAGTAGTATATCCAGGGGGTATGACACCGGGGAGCTGTTTTTT.

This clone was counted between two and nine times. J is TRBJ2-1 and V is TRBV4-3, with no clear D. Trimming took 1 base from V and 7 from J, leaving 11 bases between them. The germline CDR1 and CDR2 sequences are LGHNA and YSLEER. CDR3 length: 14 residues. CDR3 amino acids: CASSQVYGGNEQFF. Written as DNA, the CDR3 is TGCGCCAGCAGCCAAGTTTACGGTGGGAATGAGCAGTTCTTC.

CDR3 loop: CASSPWPPQGTSKTQYF. The DNA for the CDR3 is TGTGCCAGCAGTCCTTGGCCCCCACAGGGGACCTCGAAGACCCAGTACTTC. The V call is TRBV27, the J call TRBJ2-5, with 7 nucleotides matching TRBD1. Germline CDR1 MNHEY, CDR2 SMNVEV (reference sequence). The CDR3 extends over 17 amino acids. The trim removed 5 bases at V and 6 bases at J, leaving 18 bases unmatched.

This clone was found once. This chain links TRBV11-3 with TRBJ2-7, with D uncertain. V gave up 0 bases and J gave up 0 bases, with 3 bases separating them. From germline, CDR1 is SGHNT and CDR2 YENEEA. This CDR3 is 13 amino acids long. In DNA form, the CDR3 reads TGTGCCAGCAGCTTAGAGTCCTCCTACGAGCAGTACTTC. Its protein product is CASSLESSYEQYF.

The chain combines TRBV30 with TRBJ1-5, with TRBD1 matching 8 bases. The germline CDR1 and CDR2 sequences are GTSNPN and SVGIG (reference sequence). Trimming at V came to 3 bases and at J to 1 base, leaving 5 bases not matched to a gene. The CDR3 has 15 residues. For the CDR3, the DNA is TGTGCCTGGAGCCGGAACAGGGGGAGCAATCAGCCCCAGCATTTT. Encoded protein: CAWSRNRGSNQPQHF.

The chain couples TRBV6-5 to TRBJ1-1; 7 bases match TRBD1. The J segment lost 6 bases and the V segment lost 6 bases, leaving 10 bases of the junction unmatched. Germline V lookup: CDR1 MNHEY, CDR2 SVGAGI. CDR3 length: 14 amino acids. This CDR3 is CASSRTSGGAEAFF. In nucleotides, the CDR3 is TGTGCCAGCAGCCGGACGTCAGGGGGAGCTGAAGCTTTCTTT.

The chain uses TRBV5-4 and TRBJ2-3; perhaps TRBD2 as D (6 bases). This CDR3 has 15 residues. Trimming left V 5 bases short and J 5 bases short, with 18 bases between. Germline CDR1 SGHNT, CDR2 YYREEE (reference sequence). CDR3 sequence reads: CASSYGGVQGDTQYF. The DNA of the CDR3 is TGTGCCAGCAGTTACGGGGGAGTTCAGGGAGATACGCAGTATTTT.